These 30 T cell receptor beta chains share one sample of origin, sequenced in a study of shared clonotypes between healthy human individuals. The method was immunoSEQ multiplex PCR; TCRdb's version includes in-frame clones alone and lacks a portion of them. Of about 2.2 million clones listed, just over 90% are singletons. CD8 cells classed as naive were CD45RO-negative and positively selected for CCR7, excluding terminally differentiated effector memory CD45RA+ cells. The sample was naive CD8+ T cells from PBMCs. All receptors derive from a man younger than 35 in good health. Some clones in this sample may be carry-over from other donors' samples.

The J gene is TRBJ2-1, the V gene TRBV5-1; D remains ambiguous. The germline V and J ends were trimmed by 4 bases and 4 bases, with 6 bases remaining between them. The germline V gene encodes CDR1 SGHRS and CDR2 YFSETQ. The CDR3 is made up of 12 amino acids. This CDR3 reads CASSQVYNEQFF. The DNA of the CDR3 is TGCGCCAGCAGCCAGGTTTACAATGAGCAGTTCTTC.

Worth noting for this clone: A read error may produce the germline difference seen at one junction end. This chain connects TRBV12-5 to TRBJ1-2; D is possibly TRBD1 (6 bases). CDR1 and CDR2 (germline): LGHNT, FRNRAP. This CDR3 comprises 13 residues. CDR3 sequence reads: CASGLGADSGYTF. The CDR3 DNA is TGTGCTAGTGGGTTGGGGGCGGATTCGGGCTACACCTTC.

V gene TRBV11-3 combines with J gene TRBJ2-1, with 10 bases aligning to TRBD2. In germline, CDR1 is SGHNT, CDR2 YENEEA. Trimming cost V 5 bases and J 4 bases; bases outside gene matches: 5. This CDR3 is built from 15 residues. CDR3 loop: CASSQETSGYNEQFF. The CDR3 DNA reads TGTGCCAGCAGCCAAGAGACTAGCGGGTACAATGAGCAGTTCTTC. Full variable domain (rest looked up from reference TRBV11-3 and TRBJ2-1): EAGVVQSPRYKIIEKKQPVAFWCNPISGHNTLYWYLQNLGQGPELLIRYENEEAVDDSQLPKDRFSAERLKGVDSTLKIQPAELGDSAVYLCASSQETSGYNEQFFGPGTRLTVL.

The chain couples TRBV4-2 to TRBJ2-1; 11 nucleotides match TRBD2. V lost 7 bases and J lost 0; bases outside the gene matches: 8. The CDR3 has 17 residues. Looked up from germline, CDR1 is LGHNA and CDR2 is YNFKEQ. The CDR3 DNA reads as TGTGCCAGCACGGGACTAGCGGAAACTAGCTCCTACAATGAGCAGTTCTTC. Amino acid sequence: CASTGLAETSSYNEQFF.

The chain is built from TRBV7-2 and TRBJ2-1, with 9 bases lining up with TRBD2. CDR3 length: 16 residues. CDR1 and CDR2 from the germline V gene are SGHTA and FQGNSA. The J segment lost 6 bases and the V segment lost 0 bases, leaving 6 bases of the junction unmatched. This CDR3 is CASSLAVGGRVNEQFF. For the CDR3, the DNA is TGTGCCAGCAGCTTAGCTGTGGGCGGGAGGGTCAATGAGCAGTTCTTC.

This chain connects TRBV15 to TRBJ2-7, with D maybe TRBD2 (6 bases). The V gene's germline CDR1 is LNHNV and CDR2 YYDKDF (reference sequence). The length of the CDR3 is 12 residues. V was trimmed by 6 bases and J by 6 bases, leaving 12 bases between them. The CDR3 DNA sequence: TGTGCCACCAGTCGGGAGTCGGCCGAGCAGTACTTC. Its protein product is CATSRESAEQYF.

V gene TRBV5-5 combines with J gene TRBJ2-5, with TRBD1 as a possible D gene (6 bases). The CDR3 runs to 13 residues. V shed 0 bases and J shed 5 bases, with 8 bases lying between them. Germline lookup yields CDR1 SGHKS and CDR2 YYEKEE (reference sequence). CDR3 nucleotides: TGTGCCAGCAGCTTGGGACAGGAGGAGACCCAGTACTTC. Translating gives CASSLGQEETQYF.

V gene TRBV2 combines with J gene TRBJ2-6, with a possible D match to TRBD1 (5 bases). V lost 6 bases and J lost 2, with 17 bases in between. The CDR3 covers 17 residues. The V gene's germline CDR1 is SNHLY and CDR2 FYNNEI. The CDR3 reads CASSVTALLPGANVLTF. In DNA form, the CDR3 reads TGTGCCAGCAGCGTGACAGCCTTACTACCTGGGGCCAACGTCCTGACTTTC. Complete variable domain (other parts from reference TRBV2 and TRBJ2-6): EPEVTQTPSHQVTQMGQEVILRCVPISNHLYFYWYRQILGQKVEFLVSFYNNEISEKSEIFDDQFSVERPDGSNFTLKIRSTKLEDSAMYFCASSVTALLPGANVLTFGAGSRLTVL.

This clone was counted a single time. The rearrangement uses TRBV19 and TRBJ2-7; no firm D call. CDR1 and CDR2 from the germline V gene are LNHDA and SQIVND (reference sequence). The CDR3 runs 15 residues. V gave up 3 bases and J gave up 2 bases, with 14 bases separating them. The CDR3 spells CASSIMRMGTYEQYF. CDR3 DNA sequence: TGTGCCAGTAGTATTATGAGAATGGGGACCTACGAGCAGTACTTC.

Remarks on this clone: The same CDR3 also results from other DNA sequences found in this sample. The V and J genes are TRBV7-2 and TRBJ1-1; D is uncertain. V lost 5 bases, J lost 1 base, and 8 bases lay in between. Germline CDR1 and CDR2: SGHTA and FQGNSA. The CDR3 consists of 13 residues. CDR3 amino acids: CASSLGQNTEAFF. DNA for the CDR3: TGTGCCAGCAGCCTTGGGCAGAACACTGAAGCTTTCTTT.

As to this clone: The sample carries other DNA sequences with the same CDR3. V and J are TRBV15 and TRBJ2-2; a weak D match, TRBD2 (6 bases). Between the trimmed V and J ends, which lost 0 bases and 5 bases, there was a span of 10 bases. CDR1 is LNHNV, CDR2 YYDKDF, per germline (reference sequence). This CDR3 spans 15 amino acids. The CDR3 protein is CATSRDLGRTGELFF. CDR3 nucleotide sequence: TGTGCCACCAGCAGAGATCTGGGGAGGACCGGGGAGCTGTTTTTT.

The chain is built from TRBV4-1 and TRBJ2-1, with unresolved D. V was clipped by 4 bases and J by 0 bases, with 7 bases between them. Germline V gene sequence: CDR1 MGHRA, CDR2 YSYEKL. The CDR3 is made up of 14 amino acids. CDR3 sequence: CASSLSSSYNEQFF. The CDR3 DNA follows: TGCGCCAGCAGCCTCTCTAGCTCCTACAATGAGCAGTTCTTC.

The chain joins TRBV7-2 to TRBJ2-7; 8 nucleotides align to TRBD2. In germline, CDR1 is SGHTA, CDR2 FQGNSA. The CDR3 covers 14 residues. V was pared by 1 base and J by 4 bases, with 3 bases of the junction left unmatched. In DNA form, the CDR3 reads TGTGCCAGCAGCTTAGATCGCGGGGGGTACGAGCAGTACTTC. It is translated as CASSLDRGGYEQYF. Full variable domain (rest looked up from reference TRBV7-2 and TRBJ2-7): GAGVSQSPSNKVTEKGKDVELRCDPISGHTALYWYRQSLGQGLEFLIYFQGNSAPDKSGLPSDRFSAERTGGSVSTLTIQRTQQEDSAVYLCASSLDRGGYEQYFGPGTRLTVT.

This chain uses TRBV5-1 with TRBJ2-1; D not resolved. The CDR3 loop spans 15 amino acids. Germline V lookup: CDR1 SGHRS, CDR2 YFSETQ. Between the trimmed V and J ends, which lost 0 bases and 0 bases, there was a span of 7 bases. In DNA, the CDR3 is TGCGCCAGCAGCTTGGCCTCGAACTCCTACAATGAGCAGTTCTTC. Translated, it gives CASSLASNSYNEQFF. The full variable domain, completed using reference TRBV5-1 and TRBJ2-1, is KAGVTQTPRYLIKTRGQQVTLSCSPISGHRSVSWYQQTPGQGLQFLFEYFSETQRNKGNFPGRFSGRQFSNSRSEMNVSTLELGDSALYLCASSLASNSYNEQFFGPGTRLTVL.

The J gene is TRBJ2-7, the V gene TRBV28, with D maybe TRBD2 (6 bases). Trimming left V 3 bases short and J 2 bases short, with 17 bases between. Germline V gene lookup returns CDR1 MDHEN and CDR2 SYDVKM. CDR3 length: 16 residues. The chain's CDR3 is CASSFGRGSIAYEQYF. The CDR3 DNA reads TGTGCCAGCAGTTTCGGTCGGGGGTCGATTGCCTACGAGCAGTACTTC.

The V gene is TRBV5-1, the J gene TRBJ2-6; 8 positions agree with TRBD1. Losses at the gene ends were 3 bases for V and 3 bases for J; bases not matched to a gene: 8. Germline V gene lookup returns CDR1 SGHRS and CDR2 YFSETQ. The CDR3 loop spans 17 amino acids. The CDR3 protein is CASSSRQGTRGANVLTF. The DNA of the CDR3 is TGCGCCAGCAGCTCAAGACAGGGGACCCGTGGGGCCAACGTCCTGACTTTC.

CDR3 coding DNA: TGTGCCAGCAGTTTGGCTAGCGGGGTCGAGCAGTACTTC. Residues: CASSLASGVEQYF. The chain is built from TRBV28 and TRBJ2-7; TRBD2 agrees at 9 bases. With 3 bases clipped from V and 6 bases from J, the junction kept 3 bases outside the gene matches. Looked up from germline, CDR1 is MDHEN and CDR2 is SYDVKM. The CDR3 runs 13 residues. Drawing the rest from reference TRBV28 and TRBJ2-7, the complete variable domain is DVKVTQSSRYLVKRTGEKVFLECVQDMDHENMFWYRQDPGLGLRLIYFSYDVKMKEKGDIPEGYSVSREKKERFSLILESASTNQTSMYLCASSLASGVEQYFGPGTRLTVT.

The V call is TRBV27, the J call TRBJ2-1, with D perhaps TRBD1 (6 bases). Germline V gene lookup returns CDR1 MNHEY and CDR2 SMNVEV (reference sequence). V dropped 7 bases and J dropped 2 bases, with 15 bases sitting between them. This CDR3 contains 15 residues. Here the CDR3 DNA reads TGTGCCAGCACCTATGGGGGCTCGACCTACAATGAGCAGTTCTTC. This gives the protein CASTYGGSTYNEQFF.

The chain uses TRBV29-1 and TRBJ2-1, with 7 bases identical to TRBD2. V lost 0 bases, J lost 8 bases, and 13 bases stayed unmatched. Per the germline V gene, CDR1 is SQVTM and CDR2 is ANQGSEA. The length of the CDR3 is 16 residues. The chain's CDR3 is CSVEDWGGRYSDEQFF. CDR3 nucleotides: TGCAGCGTTGAAGATTGGGGAGGGCGATACTCCGATGAGCAGTTCTTC.

The chain uses TRBV7-3 and TRBJ1-2; D is undetermined. The CDR3 covers 15 residues. Germline CDR1 SGHTA, CDR2 FQGTGA. V was shortened by 2 bases and J by 3 bases, with 13 bases between the two germline ends. The CDR3: CASSLYPIRDYGYTF. DNA for the CDR3: TGTGCCAGCAGCTTATACCCCATCCGGGACTATGGCTACACCTTC. Drawing the rest from reference TRBV7-3 and TRBJ1-2, the complete variable domain is GAGVSQTPSNKVTEKGKYVELRCDPISGHTALYWYRQSLGQGPEFLIYFQGTGAADDSGLPNDRFFAVRPEGSVSTLKIQRTERGDSAVYLCASSLYPIRDYGYTFGSGTRLTVV.

The rearrangement links TRBV7-8 to TRBJ2-2; D is possibly TRBD1 (5 bases). The CDR3 has 14 residues. Germline V gene lookup returns CDR1 SGHVS and CDR2 FQNEAQ. V was shortened by 3 bases and J by 6 bases, with 11 bases between the two germline ends. The CDR3 loop is CASSLAGWAGELFF. CDR3 nucleotide sequence: TGTGCCAGCAGCTTGGCAGGGTGGGCCGGGGAGCTGTTTTTT.

The V call is TRBV13, the J call TRBJ2-4; D uncertain. Between the trimmed V and J ends, which lost 2 bases and 6 bases, there was a span of 14 bases. The CDR3 consists of 15 residues. Germline CDR1 is PRHDT and CDR2 is FYEKMQ (reference sequence). The CDR3: CASSLSPEIGNIQYF. The DNA for the CDR3 is TGTGCCAGCAGCTTAAGCCCAGAGATTGGAAACATTCAGTACTTC.

The V call is TRBV5-3, the J call TRBJ2-4; D not certain. TRBV5-3 is recorded as an ORF, its role being uncertain. CDR3 length: 12 amino acids. V lost 2 bases to trimming and J lost 8 bases, with 8 bases between them. The CDR3 region is CARSFLGYIQYF. In DNA, the CDR3 is TGTGCCAGAAGCTTTCTCGGGTACATTCAGTACTTC.

The genes are TRBV27 and TRBJ1-5; 7 bases line up with TRBD1. After removal of 6 bases from V and 1 base from J, the junction contained 6 bases not matched to a gene. CDR3 size: 15 residues. The germline CDR1 and CDR2 sequences are MNHEY and SMNVEV (reference sequence). The CDR3 sequence: CASRSGTVSNQPQHF. The DNA of the CDR3 is TGTGCCAGCAGATCGGGGACAGTAAGCAATCAGCCCCAGCATTTT.

This chain uses TRBV7-9 with TRBJ2-5, with D tentatively TRBD1 (5 bases). V lost 4 bases and J lost 4, with 19 bases in between. The CDR3 totals 16 residues. Germline lookup yields CDR1 SEHNR and CDR2 FQNEAQ (reference sequence). This CDR3 is CASSSVDSGQRETQYF. The CDR3 bases are TGTGCCAGCAGCTCCGTTGACTCAGGACAAAGAGAGACCCAGTACTTC.

The CDR3 spells CASSAWARTEAFF. CDR3 DNA: TGTGCCAGCAGCGCCTGGGCTCGCACTGAAGCTTTCTTT. This chain uses TRBV11-2 with TRBJ1-1; D remains ambiguous. Between the trimmed V and J ends, which lost 5 bases and 4 bases, there was a span of 11 bases. Germline V gene lookup returns CDR1 SGHAT and CDR2 FQNNGV. There are 13 residues in the CDR3.

The chain links TRBV5-6 to TRBJ1-5, with TRBD1 identical over 7 bases. There are 15 residues in the CDR3. Germline-derived CDR1 and CDR2 are SGHDT and YYEEEE. V lost 1 base, J lost 5 bases, and 6 bases stayed unmatched. The CDR3 sequence: CASSLRDSPHQPQHF. The CDR3 bases are TGTGCCAGCAGCTTGAGGGACAGCCCACATCAGCCCCAGCATTTT.

About this clone: Distinct nucleotide sequences in the sample also encode this CDR3. V and J are TRBV7-9 and TRBJ1-1, with D uncertain. Between the trimmed V and J ends, which lost 5 bases and 1 base, there was a span of 8 bases. The CDR3 is 13 residues long. The germline V gene has CDR1 SEHNR and CDR2 FQNEAQ (reference sequence). CDR3: CASSPPRNTEAFF. The CDR3 DNA reads TGTGCCAGCAGCCCCCCCAGGAACACTGAAGCTTTCTTT.

V usage is TRBV19 and J usage is TRBJ1-5; D gene unclear. The V gene's germline CDR1 is LNHDA and CDR2 SQIVND (reference sequence). The CDR3 length is 16 residues. Trimming pared 2 bases from V and 0 bases from J, leaving 11 bases between. The CDR3 DNA reads as TGTGCCAGTAGTATATGGGCGGAGCATAGCAATCAGCCCCAGCATTTT. It specifies CASSIWAEHSNQPQHF.

In DNA form, the CDR3 reads TGCGCCAGCAGCCAAGAGTATTCACAGCCAGATACGCAGTATTTT. Protein: CASSQEYSQPDTQYF. V usage is TRBV4-3 and J usage is TRBJ2-3; no clear D. Germline CDR1 reads LGHNA; CDR2 reads YSLEER. The CDR3 is 15 residues long. V dropped 0 bases and J dropped 4 bases, with 11 bases sitting between them.